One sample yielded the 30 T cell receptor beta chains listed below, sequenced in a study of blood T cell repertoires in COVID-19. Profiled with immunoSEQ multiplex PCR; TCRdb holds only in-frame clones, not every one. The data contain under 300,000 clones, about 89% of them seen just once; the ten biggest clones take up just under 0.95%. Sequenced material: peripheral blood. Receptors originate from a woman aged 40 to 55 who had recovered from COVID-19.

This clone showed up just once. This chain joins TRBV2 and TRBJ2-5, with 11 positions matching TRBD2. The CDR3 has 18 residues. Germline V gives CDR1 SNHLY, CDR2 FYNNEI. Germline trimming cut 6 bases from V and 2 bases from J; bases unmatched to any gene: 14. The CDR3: CASRTISLLAGEQETQYF. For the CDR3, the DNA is TGTGCCAGCAGGACCATTTCTTTACTAGCGGGGGAACAAGAGACCCAGTACTTC.

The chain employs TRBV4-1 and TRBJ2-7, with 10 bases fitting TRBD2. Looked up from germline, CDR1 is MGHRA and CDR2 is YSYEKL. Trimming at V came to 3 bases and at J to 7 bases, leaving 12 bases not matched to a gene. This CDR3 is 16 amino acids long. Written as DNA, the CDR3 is TGCGCCAGCAGCCATGCAGGTAGCGGGAGGCCAGAAGAGCAGTACTTC. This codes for CASSHAGSGRPEEQYF.

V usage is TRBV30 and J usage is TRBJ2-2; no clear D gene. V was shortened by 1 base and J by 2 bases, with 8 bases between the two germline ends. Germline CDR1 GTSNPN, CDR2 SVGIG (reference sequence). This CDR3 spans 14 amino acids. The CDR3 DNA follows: TGTGCCTGGAGTGCCCTAACCAACACCGGGGAGCTGTTTTTT. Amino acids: CAWSALTNTGELFF.

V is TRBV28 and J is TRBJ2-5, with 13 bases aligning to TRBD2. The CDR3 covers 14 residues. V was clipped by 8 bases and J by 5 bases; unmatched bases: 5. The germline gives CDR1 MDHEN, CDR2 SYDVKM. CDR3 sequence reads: CASDQLAGGETQYF. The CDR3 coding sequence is TGTGCCAGCGACCAACTAGCGGGAGGGGAGACCCAGTACTTC.

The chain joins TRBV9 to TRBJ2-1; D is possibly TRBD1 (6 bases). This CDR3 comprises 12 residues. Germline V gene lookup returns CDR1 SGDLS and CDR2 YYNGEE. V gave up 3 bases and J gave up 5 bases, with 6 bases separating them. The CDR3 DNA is TGTGCCAGCAGCGGGACAGACAATGAGCAGTTCTTC. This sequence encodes CASSGTDNEQFF.

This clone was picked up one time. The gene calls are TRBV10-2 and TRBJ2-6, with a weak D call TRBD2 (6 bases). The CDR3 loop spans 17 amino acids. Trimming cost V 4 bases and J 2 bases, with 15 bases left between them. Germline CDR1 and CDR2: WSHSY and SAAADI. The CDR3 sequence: CASSGQGGFPGANVLTF. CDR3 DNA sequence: TGCGCCAGCAGTGGGCAGGGAGGATTCCCTGGGGCCAACGTCCTGACTTTC.

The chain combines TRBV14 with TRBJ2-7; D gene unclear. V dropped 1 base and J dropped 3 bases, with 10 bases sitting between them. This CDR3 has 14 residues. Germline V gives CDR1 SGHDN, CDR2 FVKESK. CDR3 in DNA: TGTGCCAGCAGCCAAGGGCCGACATACTACGAGCAGTACTTC. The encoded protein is CASSQGPTYYEQYF.

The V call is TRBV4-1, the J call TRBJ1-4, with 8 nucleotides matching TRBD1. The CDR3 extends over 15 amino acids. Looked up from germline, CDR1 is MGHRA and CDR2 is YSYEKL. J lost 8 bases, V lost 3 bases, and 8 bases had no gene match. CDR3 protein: CASSQGPTGVEKLFF. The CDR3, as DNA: TGCGCCAGCAGCCAGGGACCGACAGGGGTGGAAAAACTGTTTTTT.

CDR3 in DNA: TGTGCCAGCAGTTTATTGAAGTACGGGTACAATGAGCAGTTCTTC. Translated: CASSLLKYGYNEQFF. The rearrangement links TRBV27 to TRBJ2-1; D uncertain. The CDR3 runs 15 residues. Germline CDR1 and CDR2: MNHEY and SMNVEV (reference sequence). V gave up 1 base and J gave up 4 bases, with 11 bases separating them.

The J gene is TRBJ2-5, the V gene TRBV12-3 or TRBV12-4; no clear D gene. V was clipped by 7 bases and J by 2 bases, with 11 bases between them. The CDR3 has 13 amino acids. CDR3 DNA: TGTGCCAGCACAAAAGCCAAGCAAGAGACCCAGTACTTC. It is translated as CASTKAKQETQYF.

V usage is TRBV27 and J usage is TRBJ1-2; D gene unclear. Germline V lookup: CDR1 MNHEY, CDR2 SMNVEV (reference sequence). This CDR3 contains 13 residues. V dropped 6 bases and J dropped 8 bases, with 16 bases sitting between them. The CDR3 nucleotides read TGTGCCAGCAGCACGGACGGACTCTCGGGCTACACCTTC. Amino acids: CASSTDGLSGYTF.

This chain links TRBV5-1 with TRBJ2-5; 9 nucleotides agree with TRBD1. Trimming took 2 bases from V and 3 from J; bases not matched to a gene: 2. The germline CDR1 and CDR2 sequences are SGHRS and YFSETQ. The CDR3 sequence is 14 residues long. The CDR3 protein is CASSFTGGEETQYF. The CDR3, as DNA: TGCGCCAGCAGCTTCACAGGGGGCGAAGAGACCCAGTACTTC.

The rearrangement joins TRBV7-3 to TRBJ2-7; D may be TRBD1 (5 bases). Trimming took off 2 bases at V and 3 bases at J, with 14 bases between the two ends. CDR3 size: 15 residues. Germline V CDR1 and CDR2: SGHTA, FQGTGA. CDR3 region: CASSLRPGNIYEQYF. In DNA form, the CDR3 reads TGTGCCAGCAGCTTACGGCCAGGGAATATCTACGAGCAGTACTTC.

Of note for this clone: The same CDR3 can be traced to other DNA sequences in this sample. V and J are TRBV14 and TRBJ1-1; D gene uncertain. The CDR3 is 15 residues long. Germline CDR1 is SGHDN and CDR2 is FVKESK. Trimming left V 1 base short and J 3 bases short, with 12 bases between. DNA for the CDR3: TGTGCCAGCAGCCAAGTGGCAGGAGCGGACACTGAAGCTTTCTTT. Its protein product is CASSQVAGADTEAFF.

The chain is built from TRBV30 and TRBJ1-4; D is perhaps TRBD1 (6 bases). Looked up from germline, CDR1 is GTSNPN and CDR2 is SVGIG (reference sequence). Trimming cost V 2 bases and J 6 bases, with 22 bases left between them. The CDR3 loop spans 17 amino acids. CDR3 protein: CAWSTPSDRKTYEKLFF. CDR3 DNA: TGTGCCTGGAGTACACCATCCGACAGGAAGACTTATGAAAAACTGTTTTTT.

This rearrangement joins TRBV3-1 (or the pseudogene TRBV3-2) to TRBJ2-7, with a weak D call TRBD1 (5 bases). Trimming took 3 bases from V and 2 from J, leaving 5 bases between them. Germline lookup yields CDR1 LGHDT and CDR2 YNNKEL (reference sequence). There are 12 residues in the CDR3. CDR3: CASSQTAYEQYF. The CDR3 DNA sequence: TGTGCCAGCAGCCAGACAGCCTACGAGCAGTACTTC.

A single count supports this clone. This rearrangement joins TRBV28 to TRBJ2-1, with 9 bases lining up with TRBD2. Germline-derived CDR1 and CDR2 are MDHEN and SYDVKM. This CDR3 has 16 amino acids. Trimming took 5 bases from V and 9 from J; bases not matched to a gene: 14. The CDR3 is CASSNLAGAAFGEQFF. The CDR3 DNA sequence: TGTGCCAGCAGTAACTTAGCGGGAGCCGCTTTTGGTGAGCAGTTCTTC.

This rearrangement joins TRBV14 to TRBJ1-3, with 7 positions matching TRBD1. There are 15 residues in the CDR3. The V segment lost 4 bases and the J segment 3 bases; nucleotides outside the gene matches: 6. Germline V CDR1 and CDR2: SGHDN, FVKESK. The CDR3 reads CASSLDRMSGNTIYF. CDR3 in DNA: TGTGCCAGCAGCCTGGACAGGATGAGTGGAAACACCATATATTTT.

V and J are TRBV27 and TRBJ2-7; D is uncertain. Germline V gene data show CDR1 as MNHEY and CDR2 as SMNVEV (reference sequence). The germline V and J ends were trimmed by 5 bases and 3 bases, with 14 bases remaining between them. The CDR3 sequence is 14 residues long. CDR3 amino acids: CASSVDISFYEQYF. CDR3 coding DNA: TGTGCCAGCAGTGTCGACATTAGTTTCTACGAGCAGTACTTC.

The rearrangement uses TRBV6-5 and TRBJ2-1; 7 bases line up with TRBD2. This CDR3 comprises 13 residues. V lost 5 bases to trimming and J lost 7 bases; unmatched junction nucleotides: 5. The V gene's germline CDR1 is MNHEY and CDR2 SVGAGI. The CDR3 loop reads CASSTLAVNEQFF. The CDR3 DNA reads TGTGCCAGCAGTACCCTAGCGGTGAATGAGCAGTTCTTC.

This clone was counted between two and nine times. The CDR3 loop reads CASSSMGAGYNEQFF. Written as DNA, the CDR3 is TGTGCCAGTAGTTCCATGGGGGCAGGATACAATGAGCAGTTCTTC. The rearrangement uses TRBV19 and TRBJ2-1; weak D call: TRBD1 (6 bases). Trimming shortened V by 5 bases and J by 4 bases, and 15 bases separated the two germline ends. Germline V CDR1 and CDR2: LNHDA, SQIVND (reference sequence). CDR3 length: 15 amino acids. Based on the CDR3 plus reference TRBV19 and TRBJ2-1, the full variable domain is DGGITQSPKYLFRKEGQNVTLSCEQNLNHDAMYWYRQDPGQGLRLIYYSQIVNDFQKGDIAEGYSVSREKKESFPLTVTSAQKNPTAFYLCASSSMGAGYNEQFFGPGTRLTVL.

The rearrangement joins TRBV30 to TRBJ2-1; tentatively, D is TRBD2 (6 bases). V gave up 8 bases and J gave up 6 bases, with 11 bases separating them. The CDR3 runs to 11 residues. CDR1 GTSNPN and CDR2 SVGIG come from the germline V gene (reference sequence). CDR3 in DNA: TGTGCCGGGACTTTCTTCAATGAGCAGTTCTTC. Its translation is CAGTFFNEQFF. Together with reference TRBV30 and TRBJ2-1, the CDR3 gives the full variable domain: SQTIHQWPATLVQPVGSPLSLECTVEGTSNPNLYWYRQAAGRGLQLLFYSVGIGQISSEVPQNLSASRPQDRQFILSSKKLLLSDSGFYLCAGTFFNEQFFGPGTRLTVL.

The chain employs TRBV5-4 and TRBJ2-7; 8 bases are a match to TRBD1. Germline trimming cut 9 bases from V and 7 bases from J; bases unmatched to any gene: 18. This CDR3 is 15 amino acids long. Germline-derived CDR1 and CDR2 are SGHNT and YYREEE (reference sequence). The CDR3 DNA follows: TGTGCCACCACGGTCAAAGACAGGGGACGAGAAGAGCAGTACTTC. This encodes CATTVKDRGREEQYF.

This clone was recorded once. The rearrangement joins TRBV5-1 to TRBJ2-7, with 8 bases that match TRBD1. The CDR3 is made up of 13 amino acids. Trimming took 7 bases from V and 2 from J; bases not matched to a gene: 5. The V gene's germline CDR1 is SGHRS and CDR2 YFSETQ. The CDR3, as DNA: TGCGCCAGCCGGGCAGGGGGCGCCTACGAGCAGTACTTC. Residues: CASRAGGAYEQYF.

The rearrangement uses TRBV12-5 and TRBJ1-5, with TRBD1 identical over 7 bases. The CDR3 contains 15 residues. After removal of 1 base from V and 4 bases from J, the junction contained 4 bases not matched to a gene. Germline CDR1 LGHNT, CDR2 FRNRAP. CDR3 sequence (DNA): TGTGCTAGTGGTTTGGCCACAGGGGCGAATCAGCCCCAGCATTTT. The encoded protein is CASGLATGANQPQHF.

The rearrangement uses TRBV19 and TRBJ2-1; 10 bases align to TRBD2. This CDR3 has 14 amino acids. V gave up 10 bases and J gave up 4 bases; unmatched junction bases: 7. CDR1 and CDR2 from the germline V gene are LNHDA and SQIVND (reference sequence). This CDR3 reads CATTLAGGYNEQFF. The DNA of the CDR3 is TGTGCCACTACTTTAGCGGGAGGTTACAATGAGCAGTTCTTC.

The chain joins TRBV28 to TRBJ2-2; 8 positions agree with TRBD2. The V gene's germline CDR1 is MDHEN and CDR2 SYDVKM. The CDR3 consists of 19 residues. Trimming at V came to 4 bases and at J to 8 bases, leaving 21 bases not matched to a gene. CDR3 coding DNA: TGTGCCAGCAGTTCCGCCGGGGCGGGAGGCCCCCCCCGGGAGGGGGAGCTGTTTTTT. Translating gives CASSSAGAGGPPREGELFF.

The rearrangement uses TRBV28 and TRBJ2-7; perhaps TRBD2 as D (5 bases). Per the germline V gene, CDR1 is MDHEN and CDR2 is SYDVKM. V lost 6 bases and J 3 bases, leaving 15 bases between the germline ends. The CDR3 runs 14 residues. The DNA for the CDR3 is TGTGCCAGCAGCTCGGGGTTGACGAACTACGAGCAGTACTTC. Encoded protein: CASSSGLTNYEQYF.

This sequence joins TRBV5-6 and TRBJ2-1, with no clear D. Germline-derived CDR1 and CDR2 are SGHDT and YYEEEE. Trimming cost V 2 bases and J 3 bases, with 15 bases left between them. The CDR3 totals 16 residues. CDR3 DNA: TGTGCCAGCAGCTTACTGACTGCAGAGAACTACAATGAGCAGTTCTTC. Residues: CASSLLTAENYNEQFF.

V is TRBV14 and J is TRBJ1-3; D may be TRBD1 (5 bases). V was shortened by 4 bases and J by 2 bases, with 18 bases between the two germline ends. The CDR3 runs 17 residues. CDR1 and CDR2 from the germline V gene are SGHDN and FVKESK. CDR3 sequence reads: CASSRDLGDVPGNTIYF. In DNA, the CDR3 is TGTGCCAGCAGCCGAGATCTAGGGGATGTCCCTGGAAACACCATATATTTT.